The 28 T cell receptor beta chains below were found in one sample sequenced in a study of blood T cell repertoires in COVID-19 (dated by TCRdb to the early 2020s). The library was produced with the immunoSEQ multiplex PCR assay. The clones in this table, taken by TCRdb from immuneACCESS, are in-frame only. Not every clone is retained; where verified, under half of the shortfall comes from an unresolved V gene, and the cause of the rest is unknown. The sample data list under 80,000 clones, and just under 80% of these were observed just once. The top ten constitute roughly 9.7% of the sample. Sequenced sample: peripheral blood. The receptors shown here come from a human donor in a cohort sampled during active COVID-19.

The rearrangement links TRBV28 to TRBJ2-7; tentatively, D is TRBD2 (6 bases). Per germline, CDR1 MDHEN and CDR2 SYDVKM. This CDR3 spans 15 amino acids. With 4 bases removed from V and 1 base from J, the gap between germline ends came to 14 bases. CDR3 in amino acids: CASSSWGRSSYEQYF. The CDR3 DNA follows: TGTGCCAGCAGTTCCTGGGGGAGGTCATCCTACGAGCAGTACTTC.

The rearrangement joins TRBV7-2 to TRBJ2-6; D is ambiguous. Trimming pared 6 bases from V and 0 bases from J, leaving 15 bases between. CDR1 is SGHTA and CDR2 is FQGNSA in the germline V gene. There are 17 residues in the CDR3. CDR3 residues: CASRPTARGSGANVLTF. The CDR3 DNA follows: TGTGCCAGCAGACCCACCGCGAGAGGCTCTGGGGCCAACGTCCTGACTTTC. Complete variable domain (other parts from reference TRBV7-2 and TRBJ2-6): GAGVSQSPSNKVTEKGKDVELRCDPISGHTALYWYRQSLGQGLEFLIYFQGNSAPDKSGLPSDRFSAERTGGSVSTLTIQRTQQEDSAVYLCASRPTARGSGANVLTFGAGSRLTVL.

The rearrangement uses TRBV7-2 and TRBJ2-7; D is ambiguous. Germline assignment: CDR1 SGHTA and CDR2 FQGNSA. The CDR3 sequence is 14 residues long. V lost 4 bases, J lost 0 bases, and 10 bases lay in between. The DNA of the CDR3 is TGTGCCAGCAGCTCTGAGCGCACCTCCTACGAGCAGTACTTC. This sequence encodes CASSSERTSYEQYF.

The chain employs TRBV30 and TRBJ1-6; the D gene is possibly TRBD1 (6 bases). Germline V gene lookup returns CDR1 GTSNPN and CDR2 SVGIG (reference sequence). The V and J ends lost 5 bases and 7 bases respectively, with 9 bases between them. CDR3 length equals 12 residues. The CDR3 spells CAWQGSNSPLHF. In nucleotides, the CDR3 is TGTGCCTGGCAGGGGTCCAATTCACCCCTCCACTTT.

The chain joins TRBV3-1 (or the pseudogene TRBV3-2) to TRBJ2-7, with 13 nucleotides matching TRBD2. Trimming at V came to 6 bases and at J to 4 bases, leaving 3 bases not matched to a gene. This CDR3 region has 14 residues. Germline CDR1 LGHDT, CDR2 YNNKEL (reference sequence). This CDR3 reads CASRGTSGTYEQYF. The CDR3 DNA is TGTGCCAGCAGGGGGACTAGCGGGACTTACGAGCAGTACTTC.

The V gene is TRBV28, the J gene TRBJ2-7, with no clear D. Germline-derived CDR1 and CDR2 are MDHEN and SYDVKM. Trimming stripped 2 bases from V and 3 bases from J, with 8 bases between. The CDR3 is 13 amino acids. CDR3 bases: TGTGCCAGCAGTTTAGCGGAAAGCTACGAGCAGTACTTC. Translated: CASSLAESYEQYF.

CDR3 coding DNA: TGTGCCAGCAGGGGAGCGGGAGGGCCGTACGAGCAGTACTTC. This gives the protein CASRGAGGPYEQYF. The chain uses TRBV6-6 and TRBJ2-7; 10 bases are a match to TRBD2. Germline V gene data show CDR1 as MNHNY and CDR2 as SVGAGI (reference sequence). After removal of 6 bases from V and 4 bases from J, the junction contained 6 bases not matched to a gene. This CDR3 has 14 amino acids.

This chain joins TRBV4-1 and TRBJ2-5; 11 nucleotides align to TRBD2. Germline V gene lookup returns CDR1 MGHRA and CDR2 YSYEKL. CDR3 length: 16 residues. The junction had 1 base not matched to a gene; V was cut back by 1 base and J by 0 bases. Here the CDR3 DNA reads TGCGCCAGCAGCCAAGGACTAGCGGGGCACCAAGAGACCCAGTACTTC. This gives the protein CASSQGLAGHQETQYF.

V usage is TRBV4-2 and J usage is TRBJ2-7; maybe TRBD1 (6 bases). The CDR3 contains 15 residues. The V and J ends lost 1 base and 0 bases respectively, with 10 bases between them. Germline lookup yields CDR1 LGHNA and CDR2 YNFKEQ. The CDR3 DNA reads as TGTGCCAGCAGCCAAGGACAGGCCGACTCCTACGAGCAGTACTTC. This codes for CASSQGQADSYEQYF.

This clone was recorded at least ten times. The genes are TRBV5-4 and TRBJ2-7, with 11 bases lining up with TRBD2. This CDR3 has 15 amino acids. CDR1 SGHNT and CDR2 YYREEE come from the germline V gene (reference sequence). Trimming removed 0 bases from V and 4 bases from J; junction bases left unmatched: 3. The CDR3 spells CASSLGSGRGYEQYF. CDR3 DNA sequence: TGTGCCAGCAGCTTGGGTAGCGGGAGGGGATACGAGCAGTACTTC.

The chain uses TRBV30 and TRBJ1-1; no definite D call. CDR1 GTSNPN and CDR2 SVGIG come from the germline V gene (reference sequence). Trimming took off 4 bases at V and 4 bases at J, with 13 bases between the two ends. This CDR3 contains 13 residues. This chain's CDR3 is CAWTLGGGTEAFF. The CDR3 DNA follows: TGTGCCTGGACCCTGGGAGGTGGCACTGAAGCTTTCTTT. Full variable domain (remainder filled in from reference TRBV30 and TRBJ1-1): SQTIHQWPATLVQPVGSPLSLECTVEGTSNPNLYWYRQAAGRGLQLLFYSVGIGQISSEVPQNLSASRPQDRQFILSSKKLLLSDSGFYLCAWTLGGGTEAFFGQGTRLTVV.

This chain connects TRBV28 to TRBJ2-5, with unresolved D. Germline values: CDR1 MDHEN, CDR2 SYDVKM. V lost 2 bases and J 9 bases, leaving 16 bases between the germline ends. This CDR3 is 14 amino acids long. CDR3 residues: CASSLAWPPGAQYF. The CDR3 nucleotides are TGTGCCAGCAGTTTAGCTTGGCCGCCAGGCGCCCAGTACTTC.

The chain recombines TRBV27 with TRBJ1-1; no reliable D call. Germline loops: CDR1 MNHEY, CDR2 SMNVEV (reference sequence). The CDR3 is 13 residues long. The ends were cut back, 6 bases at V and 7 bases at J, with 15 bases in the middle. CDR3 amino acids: CASRVRPGSEAFF. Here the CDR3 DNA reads TGTGCCAGCAGGGTCCGCCCCGGTAGTGAAGCTTTCTTT.

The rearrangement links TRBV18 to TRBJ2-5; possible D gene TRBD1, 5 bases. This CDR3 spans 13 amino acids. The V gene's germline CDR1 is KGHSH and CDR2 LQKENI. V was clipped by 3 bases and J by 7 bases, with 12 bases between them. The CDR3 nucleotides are TGTGCCAGCTCACCTTCGGACATGGGGACCCAGTACTTC. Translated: CASSPSDMGTQYF.

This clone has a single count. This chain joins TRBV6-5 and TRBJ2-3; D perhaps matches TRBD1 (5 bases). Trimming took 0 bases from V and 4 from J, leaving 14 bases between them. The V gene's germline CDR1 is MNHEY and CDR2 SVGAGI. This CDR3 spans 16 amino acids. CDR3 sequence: CASSYSGPKSPDTQYF. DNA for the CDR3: TGTGCCAGCAGTTACTCGGGGCCAAAGAGCCCAGATACGCAGTATTTT.

CDR3 region: CATGGPQAEKLFF. The CDR3 DNA sequence: TGTGCCACCGGGGGACCTCAAGCTGAAAAACTGTTTTTT. V gene TRBV28 combines with J gene TRBJ1-4; perhaps TRBD1 as D (5 bases). V shed 10 bases and J shed 7 bases, with 16 bases lying between them. CDR1 and CDR2 (germline): MDHEN, SYDVKM. The length of the CDR3 is 13 residues.

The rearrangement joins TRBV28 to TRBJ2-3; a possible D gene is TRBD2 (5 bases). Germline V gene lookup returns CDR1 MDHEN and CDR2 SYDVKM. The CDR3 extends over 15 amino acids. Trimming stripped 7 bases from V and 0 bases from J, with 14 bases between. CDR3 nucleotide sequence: TGTGCCAGCAATGAGGGAAAGGGCAGCACAGATACGCAGTATTTT. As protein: CASNEGKGSTDTQYF.

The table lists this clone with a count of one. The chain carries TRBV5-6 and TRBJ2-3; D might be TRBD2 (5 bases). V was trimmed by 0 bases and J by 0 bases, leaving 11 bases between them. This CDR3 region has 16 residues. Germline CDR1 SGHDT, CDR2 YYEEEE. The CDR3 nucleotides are TGTGCCAGCAGCTTGGTTCTGACTATTAGCACAGATACGCAGTATTTT. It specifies CASSLVLTISTDTQYF.

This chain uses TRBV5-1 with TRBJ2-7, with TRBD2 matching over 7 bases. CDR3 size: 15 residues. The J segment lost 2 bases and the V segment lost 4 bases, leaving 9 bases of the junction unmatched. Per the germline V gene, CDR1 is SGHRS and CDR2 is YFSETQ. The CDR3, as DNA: TGCGCCAGCAGCCCCGAGGCGGGGGTTACCTACGAGCAGTACTTC. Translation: CASSPEAGVTYEQYF. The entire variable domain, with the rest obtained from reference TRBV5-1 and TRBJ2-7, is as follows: KAGVTQTPRYLIKTRGQQVTLSCSPISGHRSVSWYQQTPGQGLQFLFEYFSETQRNKGNFPGRFSGRQFSNSRSEMNVSTLELGDSALYLCASSPEAGVTYEQYFGPGTRLTVT.

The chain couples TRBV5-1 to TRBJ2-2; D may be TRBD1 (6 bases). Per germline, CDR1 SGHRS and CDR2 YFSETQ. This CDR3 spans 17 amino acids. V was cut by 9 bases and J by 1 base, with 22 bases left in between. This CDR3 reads CANCQSQGNLNTGELFF. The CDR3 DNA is TGCGCCAACTGTCAATCTCAGGGGAATCTGAACACCGGGGAGCTGTTTTTT.

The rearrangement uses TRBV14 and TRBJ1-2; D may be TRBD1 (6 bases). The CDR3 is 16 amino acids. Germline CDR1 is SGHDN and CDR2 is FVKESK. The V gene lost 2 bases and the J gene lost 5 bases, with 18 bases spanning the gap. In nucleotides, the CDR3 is TGTGCCAGCAGCCAAAGCCTTGGGACAAGACGTTATGGCTACACCTTC. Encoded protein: CASSQSLGTRRYGYTF.

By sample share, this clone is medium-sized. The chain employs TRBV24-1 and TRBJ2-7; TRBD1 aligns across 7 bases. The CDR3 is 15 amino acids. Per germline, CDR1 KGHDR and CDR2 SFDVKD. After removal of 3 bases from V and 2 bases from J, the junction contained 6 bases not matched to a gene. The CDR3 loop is CATSDQDRPAYEQYF. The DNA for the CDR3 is TGTGCCACCAGTGATCAGGACAGGCCTGCCTACGAGCAGTACTTC.

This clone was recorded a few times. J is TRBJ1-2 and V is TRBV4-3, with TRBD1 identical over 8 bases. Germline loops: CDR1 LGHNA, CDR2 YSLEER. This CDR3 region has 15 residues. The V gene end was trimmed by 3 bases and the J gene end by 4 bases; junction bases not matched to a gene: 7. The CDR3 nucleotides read TGCGCCAGCAGCCACGGACAGGGAAAAAGCTATGGCTACACCTTC. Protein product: CASSHGQGKSYGYTF.

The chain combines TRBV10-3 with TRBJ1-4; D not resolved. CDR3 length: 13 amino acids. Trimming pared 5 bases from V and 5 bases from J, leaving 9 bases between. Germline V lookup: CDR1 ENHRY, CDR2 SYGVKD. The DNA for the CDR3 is TGTGCCATCAGTCAGTTCGAGAATGAAAAACTGTTTTTT. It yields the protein CAISQFENEKLFF.

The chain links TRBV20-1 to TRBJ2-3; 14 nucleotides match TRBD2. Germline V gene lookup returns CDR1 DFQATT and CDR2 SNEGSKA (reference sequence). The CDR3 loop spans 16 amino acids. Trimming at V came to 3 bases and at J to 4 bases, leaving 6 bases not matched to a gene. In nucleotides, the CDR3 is TGCAGTGCTAGTCCACCGGGACTAGCGGGAGCAGATACGCAGTATTTT. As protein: CSASPPGLAGADTQYF.

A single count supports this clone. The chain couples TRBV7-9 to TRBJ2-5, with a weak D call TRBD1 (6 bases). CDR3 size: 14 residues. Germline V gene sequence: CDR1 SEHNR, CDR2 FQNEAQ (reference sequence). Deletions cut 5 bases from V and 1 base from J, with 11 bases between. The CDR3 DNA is TGTGCCAGCAGCAATTACAGGGTCCAAGAGACCCAGTACTTC. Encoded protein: CASSNYRVQETQYF. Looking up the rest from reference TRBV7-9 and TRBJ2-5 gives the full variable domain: DTGVSQNPRHKITKRGQNVTFRCDPISEHNRLYWYRQTLGQGPEFLTYFQNEAQLEKSRLLSDRFSAERPKGSFSTLEIQRTEQGDSAMYLCASSNYRVQETQYFGPGTRLLVL.

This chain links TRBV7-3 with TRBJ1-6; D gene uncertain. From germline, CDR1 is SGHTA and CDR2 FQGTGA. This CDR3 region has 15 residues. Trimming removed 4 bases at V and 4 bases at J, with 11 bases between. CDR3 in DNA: TGTGCCAGCAGCTCCTTCGCCGGTTATAATTCACCCCTCCACTTT. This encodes CASSSFAGYNSPLHF. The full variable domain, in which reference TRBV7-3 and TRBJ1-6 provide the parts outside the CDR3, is GAGVSQTPSNKVTEKGKYVELRCDPISGHTALYWYRQSLGQGPEFLIYFQGTGAADDSGLPNDRFFAVRPEGSVSTLKIQRTERGDSAVYLCASSSFAGYNSPLHFGNGTRLTVT.

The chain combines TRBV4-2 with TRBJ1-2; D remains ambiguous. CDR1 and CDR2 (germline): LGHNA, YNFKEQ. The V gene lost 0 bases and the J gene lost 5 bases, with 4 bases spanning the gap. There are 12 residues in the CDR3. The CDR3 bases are TGTGCCAGCAGCCAAGATGCGTATGGCTACACCTTC. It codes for CASSQDAYGYTF.